Here is one TCR beta chain with its context. Its antigen is currently unknown. The sample originates from a study of blood T cells in healthy people across ages. Study-level results: Long-lived donors exceeded aged donors in naive CD4+ cells and diversity. Possibly, changes in expanded clonotypes were confounded because donor CMV status was unknown.

The CDR3 spans 12 residues. The germline CDR1 and CDR2 sequences are ENHRY and SYGVKD. V was cut by 3 bases and J by 6 bases, with 8 bases left in between. It was with a sample-barcoded 5' primer and a J-beta primer mix that a second PCR of roughly 7 to 12 cycles was run. TCRdb redid the calling of the 5' RACE reads with MiXCR, one entry per CDR3 protein. This repertoire shows around 780,000 distinct CDR3 sequences, around a quarter found once; its top ten account for approximately 2.9%. This sample also belongs to another study, concerning T cells of mothers and their children. According to that study: Input to cDNA synthesis comprised all extracted RNA, at a ratio of about 1.5 ug per 15 ul. The study found thymic selection shapes TCR recombination output similarly in related and unrelated pairs.

The TCR sequence derives from a boy aged 5-17 years in good health. Input material: blood. The gene calls are TRBV10-3 and TRBJ1-2; TRBD1 might be the D (5 bases). Written as DNA, the CDR3 is TGTGCCATCAGTGAAGCAGGGAATGGCTACACCTTC. Translated: CAISEAGNGYTF.